This T cell receptor beta chain was identified in a study of T cells in Graves' hyperthyroidism and ophthalmopathy. As for the study in general: Peripheral blood collection took place at initial diagnosis, before any treatment.

TCR beta CDR3 region amplification was performed from RNA transcripts. Initially, a first-round RT-PCR of the TCR CDR3 employed the HTBI primer set. TCRdb re-derived calls from the multiplex PCR reads in MiXCR, one entry per CDR3 protein. The sample lists hundreds of thousands of distinct CDR3 sequences, around 15% occurring once. Regarding the study as a whole: Ophthalmopathy, which appeared later, was predicted by the model a median about 6.8 months before onset.

Graves' hyperthyroidism without ophthalmopathy progression within 18 months was termed stable. This clonotype was detected ten times or more. As yet, its antigen is unknown. The sequenced material came from blood. This receptor was identified in a woman in her twenties or thirties with Graves' hyperthyroidism.

The CDR3 bases are TGTGCCAGCAGCCCACCGAGAGGGACTAGCGGGAGATACAATGAGCAGTTCTTC. Its translation is CASSPPRGTSGRYNEQFF. The gene calls are TRBV11-2 and TRBJ2-1, with 14 bases matching TRBD2. The germline CDR1 and CDR2 sequences are SGHAT and FQNNGV. This CDR3 is built from 18 residues. J lost 4 bases, V lost 5 bases, and 10 bases had no gene match.